These 28 T cell receptor beta chains were sequenced from one sample in a study of CD8 T cells in ankylosing spondylitis. TCRdb recomputed calls from the 5' RACE reads with MiXCR, one row per CDR3 protein. Here the sample spans roughly 180,000 distinct CDR3 sequences, about 13% being singletons. Sequenced material: blood, either unsorted or a sorted T cell fraction (not recorded which). Receptors originate from a male donor with ankylosing spondylitis or in good health (not recorded which).

V gene TRBV20-1 combines with J gene TRBJ2-7; D tentatively reads TRBD1 or TRBD2 (6 bases each). The CDR3 consists of 13 residues. The germline V and J ends were trimmed by 2 bases and 2 bases, with 10 bases remaining between them. The germline V gene has CDR1 DFQATT and CDR2 SNEGSKA (reference sequence). The CDR3 DNA follows: TGCAGTGCTAGAAAGGGGGGCACCTACGAGCAGTACTTC. This codes for CSARKGGTYEQYF.

This clonotype was seen a handful of times. The V gene is TRBV5-1, the J gene TRBJ2-1; D is perhaps TRBD1 (5 bases). Germline lookup yields CDR1 SGHRS and CDR2 YFSETQ. V was pared by 6 bases and J by 0 bases, with 22 bases between. The CDR3 covers 18 residues. CDR3 bases: TGCGCCAGCAACCGACAGTTTGAGCTTGAGAACTCCTACAATGAGCAGTTCTTC. This sequence encodes CASNRQFELENSYNEQFF.

This rearrangement joins TRBV9 to TRBJ2-7, with 16 bases lining up with TRBD2. Germline assignment: CDR1 SGDLS and CDR2 YYNGEE. This CDR3 has 17 amino acids. Trimming took 3 bases from V and 3 from J; bases not matched to a gene: 6. The CDR3 nucleotides are TGTGCCAGCAGCGGAGGGACTAGCGGGAGGGCCGTCTACGAGCAGTACTTC. Protein: CASSGGTSGRAVYEQYF. Full variable domain (missing parts from reference TRBV9 and TRBJ2-7): DSGVTQTPKHLITATGQRVTLRCSPRSGDLSVYWYQQSLDQGLQFLIQYYNGEERAKGNILERFSAQQFPDLHSELNLSSLELGDSALYFCASSGGTSGRAVYEQYFGPGTRLTVT.

This clonotype was counted only a few times. The chain employs TRBV12-3 or TRBV12-4 and TRBJ2-1; 9 bases are shared with TRBD2. J gave up 5 bases and V 6 bases, and 11 bases lay outside the gene matches. The CDR3 has 16 residues. For the CDR3, the DNA is TGTGCCAGCAGCCCCAGGGCTAGCGGGGTAAACAATGAGCAGTTCTTC. Translated, it gives CASSPRASGVNNEQFF.

This clonotype was detected a few times. The genes are TRBV7-8 and TRBJ1-1; D is possibly TRBD1 (5 bases). Germline CDR1 and CDR2: SGHVS and FQNEAQ. The CDR3 extends over 14 amino acids. Trimming took 5 bases from V and 7 from J, leaving 17 bases between them. This CDR3 is CASSTRGKRDEAFF. In nucleotides, the CDR3 is TGTGCCAGCAGCACACGGGGCAAGAGGGATGAAGCTTTCTTT.

This clonotype was observed a handful of times. The gene calls are TRBV6-5 and TRBJ1-6, with D tentatively TRBD1 (6 bases). V was trimmed by 4 bases and J by 2 bases, leaving 9 bases between them. This CDR3 spans 15 amino acids. Germline CDR1 is MNHEY and CDR2 is SVGAGI. The CDR3 region has the DNA TGTGCCAGCAGTTCACAGGGAACCTATAATTCACCCCTCCACTTT. It specifies CASSSQGTYNSPLHF.

The chain recombines TRBV6-2 or TRBV6-3 with TRBJ2-1; TRBD1 might be the D (5 bases). From germline, CDR1 is MNHEY and CDR2 SVGEGT. The ends were cut back, 6 bases at V and 0 bases at J, with 15 bases in the middle. The CDR3 covers 16 residues. CDR3 DNA sequence: TGTGCCAGCAGCGCAGGGTCCCAGCTCTCCTACAATGAGCAGTTCTTC. It translates to CASSAGSQLSYNEQFF.

This clonotype was recorded a few times. The rearrangement uses TRBV5-1 and TRBJ1-1; tentative D call: TRBD1 (5 bases). Germline CDR1 and CDR2: SGHRS and YFSETQ. The CDR3 is 15 amino acids. Trimming pared 0 bases from V and 4 bases from J, leaving 13 bases between. CDR3 nucleotide sequence: TGCGCCAGCAGCTTGGCCAGGGAAGCGGGCACTGAAGCTTTCTTT. Protein product: CASSLAREAGTEAFF.

This clonotype was counted a few times. The rearrangement joins TRBV4-1 to TRBJ2-1; D may be TRBD2 (5 bases). This CDR3 is built from 14 residues. The germline CDR1 and CDR2 sequences are MGHRA and YSYEKL. Between the trimmed V and J ends, which lost 0 bases and 3 bases, there was a span of 6 bases. CDR3 nucleotides: TGCGCCAGCAGCCAAGAGCGGGTCTACAATGAGCAGTTCTTC. Its protein is CASSQERVYNEQFF.

This clonotype has only a few counts. The chain links TRBV15 to TRBJ2-1; 7 bases map to TRBD1. V trimming: 3 bases; J trimming: 0 bases; junction bases outside the gene matches: 5. This CDR3 is 16 amino acids long. Germline V gene data show CDR1 as LNHNV and CDR2 as YYDKDF (reference sequence). CDR3 protein: CATSRADRVSYNEQFF. The CDR3 DNA is TGTGCCACCAGCAGGGCCGACAGGGTCTCCTACAATGAGCAGTTCTTC. The variable domain in full, with the rest retrieved from reference TRBV15 and TRBJ2-1, is DAMVIQNPRYQVTQFGKPVTLSCSQTLNHNVMYWYQQKSSQAPKLLFHYYDKDFNNEADTPDNFQSRRPNTSFCFLDIRSPGLGDTAMYLCATSRADRVSYNEQFFGPGTRLTVL.

The chain joins TRBV5-6 to TRBJ2-1, with TRBD2 identical over 10 bases. This CDR3 has 15 residues. Losses at the gene ends were 2 bases for V and 7 bases for J; bases not matched to a gene: 6. Germline V gene data show CDR1 as SGHDT and CDR2 as YYEEEE. CDR3 region: CASSLGAGGMNEQFF. Here the CDR3 DNA reads TGTGCCAGCAGCTTAGGAGCGGGAGGGATGAATGAGCAGTTCTTC.

The chain combines TRBV11-2 with TRBJ1-4; D is perhaps TRBD1 (5 bases). V lost 11 bases and J 4 bases, leaving 11 bases between the germline ends. This CDR3 contains 12 residues. The germline V gene has CDR1 SGHAT and CDR2 FQNNGV. The CDR3 nucleotides read TGTGCCTCGAGGGGCATTAATGAAAAACTGTTTTTT. Its translation is CASRGINEKLFF.

The rearrangement links TRBV12-5 to TRBJ2-7; 7 bases agree with TRBD1. There are 15 residues in the CDR3. With 2 bases clipped from V and 2 bases from J, the junction kept 6 bases outside the gene matches. In germline, CDR1 is LGHNT, CDR2 FRNRAP. CDR3 DNA: TGTGCTAGTGGTTTGCGAGGGGGCCAACCCTACGAGCAGTACTTC. Translation: CASGLRGGQPYEQYF.

In nucleotides, the CDR3 is TGTGCCAGCTCACCGGGACAGGGTGGTTTCGAGCCCTACGAGCAGTACTTC. It translates to CASSPGQGGFEPYEQYF. The chain carries TRBV18 and TRBJ2-7; 9 nucleotides agree with TRBD1. CDR3 size: 17 residues. Looked up from germline, CDR1 is KGHSH and CDR2 is LQKENI. The J segment lost 2 bases and the V segment lost 3 bases, leaving 11 bases of the junction unmatched.

This clonotype was counted a few times. The chain is built from TRBV2 and TRBJ1-1, with a weak D call TRBD1 (5 bases). V was cut by 3 bases and J by 1 base, with 12 bases left in between. There are 15 residues in the CDR3. CDR1 and CDR2 from the germline V gene are SNHLY and FYNNEI. CDR3 sequence: CASSDLSTENTEAFF. CDR3 nucleotides: TGTGCCAGCAGTGACCTTTCGACAGAGAACACTGAAGCTTTCTTT.

This clonotype was recorded many times. The chain recombines TRBV29-1 with TRBJ2-7; D might be TRBD2 (6 bases). The CDR3 length is 14 residues. The germline V and J ends were trimmed by 6 bases and 6 bases, with 21 bases remaining between them. Germline V gives CDR1 SQVTM, CDR2 ANQGSEA. CDR3 loop: CSVAFNSGLGEQYF. The CDR3 nucleotides are TGCAGCGTCGCTTTCAATAGCGGACTTGGCGAGCAGTACTTC.

Many counts were recorded for this clonotype. This chain uses TRBV6-5 with TRBJ2-2; no firm D call. The CDR3 is made up of 15 amino acids. The V end was cut by 1 base, the J end by 1 base, with 7 bases between. The germline V gene has CDR1 MNHEY and CDR2 SVGAGI. The CDR3 DNA sequence: TGTGCCAGCAGTTACTTCGGCGTGAACACCGGGGAGCTGTTTTTT. It encodes CASSYFGVNTGELFF.

This clonotype was counted between two and nine times. The chain carries TRBV29-1 and TRBJ2-7, with a tentative D call TRBD2 (6 bases). The CDR3 spans 15 residues. Germline V gives CDR1 SQVTM, CDR2 ANQGSEA. V was cut by 0 bases and J by 0 bases, with 12 bases left in between. The CDR3 here is CSVEERGTSSYEQYF. The CDR3 DNA reads TGCAGCGTTGAAGAACGGGGGACCAGCTCCTACGAGCAGTACTTC.

The chain recombines TRBV7-9 with TRBJ1-6, with 9 bases aligning to TRBD1. V dropped 5 bases and J dropped 7; count of bases not matched to a gene: 3. Germline V CDR1 and CDR2: SEHNR, FQNEAQ (reference sequence). This CDR3 contains 14 residues. In DNA form, the CDR3 reads TGTGCCAGCAGCCCGGGACAGGGCAATTCACCCCTCCACTTT. Encoded protein: CASSPGQGNSPLHF.

This clonotype was recorded at least ten times. This sequence joins TRBV5-1 and TRBJ1-1; D possibly corresponds to TRBD1 (5 bases). Germline CDR1 SGHRS, CDR2 YFSETQ. V dropped 5 bases and J dropped 0 bases, with 11 bases sitting between them. CDR3 length: 14 residues. In nucleotides, the CDR3 is TGCGCCAGCAGTTCTACAGGTATGAACACTGAAGCTTTCTTT. Its translation: CASSSTGMNTEAFF.

This clonotype was detected many times. This rearrangement joins TRBV11-2 to TRBJ2-1, with 9 bases aligning to TRBD2. The V and J ends lost 0 bases and 10 bases, in that order; junction bases with no gene match: 4. The CDR3 extends over 14 amino acids. Looked up from germline, CDR1 is SGHAT and CDR2 is FQNNGV. The CDR3 loop reads CASSLEAGGGEQFF. CDR3 sequence (DNA): TGTGCCAGCAGCTTAGAAGCGGGAGGCGGGGAGCAGTTCTTC.

This clonotype has just a few counts. This chain links TRBV5-1 with TRBJ2-5, with 10 nucleotides matching TRBD1. The V gene end was trimmed by 4 bases and the J gene end by 6 bases; junction bases not matched to a gene: 9. This CDR3 spans 15 amino acids. The germline V gene has CDR1 SGHRS and CDR2 YFSETQ. The CDR3 bases are TGCGCCAGCAGCCTCGGGACAGGGGAAGCAAAGACCCAGTACTTC. Its translation: CASSLGTGEAKTQYF.

In its sample, this clonotype was seen a few times. An end of the junction does not agree with germline; a read error may underlie this. The V gene is TRBV5-5, the J gene TRBJ2-7; no firm D call. From germline, CDR1 is SGHKS and CDR2 YYEKEE (reference sequence). The CDR3 is 16 residues long. As DNA, the CDR3 is TGTGCCAGCAGCTTCGAGATTAAGGAATACTCCGACGAGCAGTACTTC. Translating it yields CASSFEIKEYSDEQYF. Full variable domain (remainder filled in from reference TRBV5-5 and TRBJ2-7): DAGVTQSPTHLIKTRGQQVTLRCSPISGHKSVSWYQQVLGQGPQFIFQYYEKEERGRGNFPDRFSARQFPNYSSELNVNALLLGDSALYLCASSFEIKEYSDEQYFGPGTRLTVT.

V usage is TRBV27 and J usage is TRBJ1-2, with 9 nucleotides matching TRBD1. The ends lost 5 bases at V and 3 bases at J; junction bases unmatched: 4. The germline CDR1 and CDR2 sequences are MNHEY and SMNVEV (reference sequence). The CDR3 runs to 14 residues. In nucleotides, the CDR3 is TGTGCCAGCAGTCCGACAGGGGGTGACTATGGCTACACCTTC. It codes for CASSPTGGDYGYTF.

This chain joins TRBV19 and TRBJ2-1; TRBD2 matches at 7 bases. This CDR3 contains 14 residues. J lost 8 bases, V lost 1 base, and 5 bases had no gene match. The germline V gene has CDR1 LNHDA and CDR2 SQIVND (reference sequence). CDR3 bases: TGTGCCAGTAGTATAGCGGGAGGAATCTATGAGCAGTTCTTC. Its protein product is CASSIAGGIYEQFF.

This CDR3 reads CASSPDPGFNYGYTF. CDR3 coding DNA: TGTGCCAGCTCACCAGATCCAGGTTTTAACTATGGCTACACCTTC. J is TRBJ1-2 and V is TRBV18; unclear D gene. Deletions cut 2 bases from V and 1 base from J, with 11 bases between. Germline loops: CDR1 KGHSH, CDR2 LQKENI. The CDR3 has 15 amino acids.

The chain carries TRBV12-3 or TRBV12-4 and TRBJ2-7, with 7 bases aligning to TRBD2. This CDR3 is built from 14 residues. J was trimmed by 2 bases and V by 6 bases; bases with no gene match: 7. The CDR3 region is CASSPSGMAYEQYF. The CDR3, as DNA: TGTGCCAGCAGCCCCAGCGGGATGGCCTACGAGCAGTACTTC.

This clonotype was recorded at least ten times. This sequence joins TRBV4-1 and TRBJ2-3; 10 nucleotides match TRBD1. Germline values: CDR1 MGHRA, CDR2 YSYEKL. The CDR3 spans 15 residues. V lost 4 bases to trimming and J lost 4 bases; unmatched junction nucleotides: 5. CDR3 sequence reads: CASSPPGQGSDTQYF. In nucleotides, the CDR3 is TGCGCCAGCAGCCCCCCGGGACAGGGGTCAGATACGCAGTATTTT.